This entry describes one TCR beta chain. The entry originates in a study of blood T cell repertoires in COVID-19. In the study overall: Samples came from the United States, Italy and Spain, spanning acute and convalescent COVID-19. From T cells, B-cell-depleted T cells, or PBMCs came the material, which was cDNA or gDNA.

The CDR3 has 17 amino acids. The germline CDR1 and CDR2 sequences are SGDLS and YYNGEE. The V segment lost 0 bases and the J segment 6 bases; nucleotides outside the gene matches: 10. Under the authors' procedure: Nucleated cell number was recorded as an estimate derived from reference gene primer amplification. The repertoire was sequenced with immunoSEQ multiplex PCR; TCRdb's copy has only in-frame clones and lacks some. The V and J calls and clone size come from that table; D and trimming were worked out from the DNA. The repertoire holds fewer than 300,000 clones, with approximately 82% as singletons.

The chain employs TRBV9 and TRBJ2-1; TRBD1 agrees at 9 bases. The sequencing input was peripheral blood. The sequence derives from a woman between 18 and 30 years old with acute or convalescent COVID-19. The CDR3 spells CASSVAWDRALGNEQFF. The CDR3 coding sequence is TGTGCCAGCAGCGTAGCTTGGGACAGGGCTTTGGGCAATGAGCAGTTCTTC.